This is a list of T cell receptor beta chains from one sample in a study of T cells in Graves' hyperthyroidism and ophthalmopathy. A single record per CDR3 protein comes from TCRdb applying MiXCR to the multiplex PCR reads. The repertoire consists of 200,000 to 250,000 distinct CDR3 sequences, with roughly 15% occurring once and the leading ten covering 50%. Sequences were obtained from blood. The receptors derive from a man aged 50-59 years with Graves' hyperthyroidism. CDR3s include the opening cysteine and the closing phenylalanine or tryptophan. D genes are given only for firm matches. The listing skips clone size in some rows; elsewhere it reads once, few, many or a size class.

clone size,J gene,V gene,D gene,CDR3 DNA,CDR3 protein
few,TRBJ2-4,TRBV6-1,TRBD1,TGTGCCAGCAGTACAGGGGGACTTGGCAAAAACATTCAGTACTTC,CASSTGGLGKNIQYF
many,TRBJ2-3,TRBV28,.,TGTGCCAGCAGGGGGACGGGGGGCACAGATACGCAGTATTTT,CASRGTGGTDTQYF
many,TRBJ2-5,TRBV30,.,TGTGCCTGGAGTGTAAAGGGGTGGCAAGAGACCCAGTACTTC,CAWSVKGWQETQYF
many,TRBJ2-3,TRBV7-2,TRBD1,TGTGCCAGCAGCTCACAGGGGGAGGATACGCAGTATTTT,CASSSQGEDTQYF
many,TRBJ2-1,TRBV11-3,.,TGTGCCAGCAGCTCCGACCACAATGAGCAGTTCTTC,CASSSDHNEQFF
few,TRBJ2-3,TRBV28,.,TGTGCCAGCAGCCCCCCCGCGGGCAAGAGCACAGATACGCAGTATTTT,CASSPPAGKSTDTQYF
many,TRBJ2-1,TRBV28,TRBD1,TGTGCCAGCAGTTCCACTCGGACAGGACCGTACAATGAGCAGTTCTTC,CASSSTRTGPYNEQFF
few,TRBJ1-1,TRBV20-1,.,TGCAGTGCTAGGTCGGGGAGCACTGAAGCTTTCTTT,CSARSGSTEAFF
many,TRBJ2-1,TRBV30,.,TGTGCCTGGAGCTCCGGGACGGGCTCCTACAATGAGCAGTTCTTC,CAWSSGTGSYNEQFF
many,TRBJ2-3,TRBV20-1,TRBD2,TGCAGTGCTAGGCCCCTAGCGGGGTACACAGATACGCAGTATTTT,CSARPLAGYTDTQYF
.,TRBJ1-5,TRBV28,.,TGTGCCAGCAACAGGGTGGGGTATAGCAATCAGCCCCAGCATTTT,CASNRVGYSNQPQHF
many,TRBJ2-1,TRBV30,.,TGTGCCTGGATGGTCGTGGGAGGTTATGAGCAGTTCTTC,CAWMVVGGYEQFF
many,TRBJ1-2,TRBV5-1,TRBD1,TGCGCCAGCAGCCCCCGGGGACAGTATGGCTACACCTTC,CASSPRGQYGYTF
many,TRBJ2-7,TRBV30,TRBD1,TGTGCCTGGGAGGACAGGTTATCCTACGAGCAGTACTTC,CAWEDRLSYEQYF
many,TRBJ1-2,TRBV3-1,TRBD1,TGTGCCAGCAGCCAAGATCTTGGACAGGGAGGCTATGGCTACACCTTC,CASSQDLGQGGYGYTF
many,TRBJ1-2,TRBV12-3/TRBV12-4,TRBD1,TGTGCCAGCAGTTCATACAGGGGGCTTAATGGCTACACCTTC,CASSSYRGLNGYTF
many,TRBJ2-7,TRBV12-3/TRBV12-4,TRBD2,TGTGCCAGCAGTTTGGAGGGATCGGGACTAGCGGGAGGGCCCAACGAGCAGTACTTC,CASSLEGSGLAGGPNEQYF
.,TRBJ1-6,TRBV12-3/TRBV12-4,.,TGTGCCAGCAGTTACCTACTTCCTTATTCACCCCTCCACTTT,CASSYLLPYSPLHF
.,TRBJ2-6,TRBV5-1,TRBD1,TGCGCCAGCAGCTCCTTCCCAGGGGGCTCTGGGGCCAACGTCCTGACTTTC,CASSSFPGGSGANVLTF
many,TRBJ1-2,TRBV5-1,TRBD1,TGCGCCAGCAGGCAAGGGACAGGCGGGGACTATGGCTACACCTTC,CASRQGTGGDYGYTF
.,TRBJ2-2,TRBV9,TRBD1,TGTGCCAGCAGCGTAGGCCCCCGGCAGGGGGACACCGGGGAGCTGTTTTTT,CASSVGPRQGDTGELFF
.,TRBJ2-3,TRBV7-9,TRBD2,TGTGCCAGCAGCTGGGCTAGCGGGAGGGCAGATACGCAGTATTTT,CASSWASGRADTQYF
.,TRBJ1-3,TRBV19,.,TGTGCCAGTAGTCTTCGACAGTCTGGAAACACCATATATTTT,CASSLRQSGNTIYF
many,TRBJ2-1,TRBV29-1,.,TGCAGCGTTGCTCCGGGTTGGAATGAGCAGTTCTTC,CSVAPGWNEQFF
.,TRBJ2-7,TRBV5-5,.,TGTGCCAGCAGTTCTACACTCTCCTACGAGCAGTACTTC,CASSSTLSYEQYF
many,TRBJ2-5,TRBV12-3/TRBV12-4,TRBD1,TGTGCCAGCAGTTTCACCGGGACAGCTGCGGAGACCCAGTACTTC,CASSFTGTAAETQYF
few,TRBJ1-3,TRBV28,.,TGTGCCAGGTATAGGACGGCCAAAAGAAACACCATATATTTT,CARYRTAKRNTIYF
many,TRBJ1-2,TRBV7-8,TRBD1,TGTGCCAGCAGCAAAAACTGGGGGGGACAGTCTAACTATGGCTACACCTTC,CASSKNWGGQSNYGYTF
few,TRBJ2-2,TRBV20-1,TRBD2,TGCAGTGCTCTCCAACCGGGACTAGCGGGAGTGGGGGTCGGGGAGCTGTTTTTT,CSALQPGLAGVGVGELFF